This T cell receptor beta chain emerged from a study of early T cells in non-severe SARS-CoV-2 infection. Study-wide background: Bulk RNA isolated from unsorted whole blood underwent sequencing; chains were not paired. Findings of the study overall: There was a bias toward anti-spike CD8 responses in VDJdb matching, which missed private and CD4 specificities.

From germline, CDR1 is SGHNT and CDR2 YENEEA. V was pared by 5 bases and J by 7 bases, with 9 bases of the junction left unmatched. The length of the CDR3 is 14 residues. The sample holds many counts of this clonotype. The antigen is unknown. Unique molecular identifiers (one per individual cDNA molecule) were attached. TCRdb re-called the 5' RACE reads through MiXCR, storing one row per CDR3 protein. This table has some 38,000 distinct CDR3 sequences, about 5% appearing once. The sample was whole blood. V gene TRBV11-3 combines with J gene TRBJ2-7; 9 positions agree with TRBD1. The source is an adult who was a healthcare worker with PCR-confirmed SARS-CoV-2 infection or an uninfected control (not recorded which). CDR3 sequence: CASSIRDRAGEQYF. In nucleotides, the CDR3 is TGTGCCAGCAGCATCCGGGACAGGGCTGGAGAGCAGTACTTC.